A single sample is the source of the 24 T cell receptor beta chains below, sequenced in a study of early T cells in non-severe SARS-CoV-2 infection. TCRdb fed the 5' RACE reads into MiXCR, producing one record per CDR3 protein. The sample lists 25,000 to 30,000 distinct CDR3 sequences, roughly 4% occurring once. Sequencing was carried out using whole blood. These receptors were collected from an adult who was a healthcare worker with PCR-confirmed SARS-CoV-2 infection or an uninfected control (not recorded which).

This clonotype was detected a few times. The chain combines TRBV10-3 with TRBJ2-3; maybe TRBD1 (5 bases). V was cut by 7 bases and J by 2 bases, with 16 bases left in between. The germline V gene has CDR1 ENHRY and CDR2 SYGVKD. The CDR3 consists of 15 residues. In nucleotides, the CDR3 is TGTGCCATCAACCCAGGCAGGGTGAACACAGATACGCAGTATTTT. Translated, it gives CAINPGRVNTDTQYF.

This clonotype was detected ten times or more. This chain joins TRBV10-3 and TRBJ2-7; 7 bases agree with TRBD1. The J segment lost 2 bases and the V segment lost 5 bases, leaving 3 bases of the junction unmatched. The length of the CDR3 is 13 residues. Germline V gene data show CDR1 as ENHRY and CDR2 as SYGVKD. The DNA for the CDR3 is TGTGCCATCAGTCCGGGACAGCCCTACGAGCAGTACTTC. This gives the protein CAISPGQPYEQYF.

This clonotype was recorded many times. The chain couples TRBV5-6 to TRBJ2-7; TRBD1 agrees at 9 bases. The CDR3 is made up of 13 amino acids. The germline CDR1 and CDR2 sequences are SGHDT and YYEEEE. The trim removed 4 bases at V and 7 bases at J, leaving 6 bases unmatched. CDR3 coding DNA: TGTGCCAGCAGCCCACAGGGGGCGTGGGAGCAGTACTTC. This sequence encodes CASSPQGAWEQYF.

V and J are TRBV28 and TRBJ2-1; 7 nucleotides agree with TRBD2. CDR3 length: 15 amino acids. Trimming cost V 5 bases and J 3 bases; bases outside gene matches: 7. Germline V CDR1 and CDR2: MDHEN, SYDVKM. CDR3 loop: CASSLFGGSYNEQFF. The CDR3 nucleotides read TGTGCCAGCAGTCTTTTTGGCGGGAGCTACAATGAGCAGTTCTTC.

This rearrangement joins TRBV5-1 to TRBJ2-3; no clear D. V shed 0 bases and J shed 0 bases, with 8 bases lying between them. Per the germline V gene, CDR1 is SGHRS and CDR2 is YFSETQ. The CDR3 extends over 15 amino acids. The CDR3 protein is CASSLVRPSTDTQYF. The CDR3, as DNA: TGCGCCAGCAGCTTGGTGCGCCCTAGCACAGATACGCAGTATTTT.

This clonotype came up many times. The gene calls are TRBV19 and TRBJ2-7, with D unclear. Trimming removed 5 bases from V and 2 bases from J, with 16 bases in between. This CDR3 has 15 amino acids. Germline CDR1 LNHDA, CDR2 SQIVND (reference sequence). CDR3 amino acids: CASSPKTPSTYEQYF. In DNA form, the CDR3 reads TGTGCCAGTAGTCCCAAGACCCCTTCTACCTACGAGCAGTACTTC.

This clonotype was recorded at least ten times. The chain links TRBV2 to TRBJ1-5, with D uncertain. The CDR3 covers 12 residues. The V gene lost 7 bases and the J gene lost 3 bases, with 7 bases spanning the gap. Germline values: CDR1 SNHLY, CDR2 FYNNEI. The CDR3 protein is CASTNNNQPQHF. As DNA, the CDR3 is TGTGCCAGCACCAATAACAATCAGCCCCAGCATTTT.

The chain is built from TRBV4-1 and TRBJ1-1, with D tentatively TRBD1 (6 bases). The CDR3 runs to 17 residues. V dropped 1 base and J dropped 4 bases, with 19 bases sitting between them. The germline CDR1 and CDR2 sequences are MGHRA and YSYEKL. The CDR3 spells CASSQVQPGAPGTEAFF. CDR3 DNA sequence: TGCGCCAGCAGCCAAGTACAACCGGGGGCCCCCGGCACTGAAGCTTTCTTT.

As concerns this clonotype: A much more abundant neighbour one base away suggests this may be a read error. The V call is TRBV6-1, the J call TRBJ2-3; D is undetermined. The CDR3 is 13 amino acids. Germline CDR1 MNHNS, CDR2 SASEGT. V lost 6 bases to trimming and J lost 6 bases, with 13 bases between them. The CDR3 DNA sequence: TGTGCCAGCAGACTCTACGGAACTGATACGCAGTATTTT. Translated, it gives CASRLYGTDTQYF.

This clonotype was found many times. CDR3 coding DNA: TGCAGCGCCGGGCAGGGATACGAGCAGTACTTC. This sequence encodes CSAGQGYEQYF. This chain uses TRBV29-1 with TRBJ2-7; tentative D call: TRBD1 (5 bases). The CDR3 has 11 amino acids. The V gene's germline CDR1 is SQVTM and CDR2 ANQGSEA. V gave up 7 bases and J gave up 4 bases, with 11 bases separating them.

This clonotype was counted many times. The J gene is TRBJ2-5, the V gene TRBV7-2, with D maybe TRBD1 (5 bases). Deletions cut 0 bases from V and 1 base from J, with 12 bases between. Germline-derived CDR1 and CDR2 are SGHTA and FQGNSA. The CDR3 has 16 residues. The CDR3 sequence: CASSLAVLGAQETQYF. The CDR3 nucleotides read TGTGCCAGCAGCTTAGCCGTTCTAGGGGCCCAAGAGACCCAGTACTTC.

In this sample, this clonotype turned up many times. The germline gene is not matched at one end of the junction; a read error may be the cause. The chain recombines TRBV7-9 with TRBJ2-1; 8 bases are a match to TRBD2. This CDR3 comprises 14 residues. Germline CDR1 SEHNR, CDR2 FQNEAQ (reference sequence). This CDR3 reads CASRLAGILDEQFF. The CDR3 DNA reads TGTGCCAGCAGATTAGCGGGAATTTTGGATGAGCAGTTCTTC.

In its sample, this clonotype was seen many times. The chain uses TRBV11-2 and TRBJ2-7; perhaps TRBD1 as D (5 bases). Trimming removed 2 bases from V and 7 bases from J, with 12 bases in between. The V gene's germline CDR1 is SGHAT and CDR2 FQNNGV. This CDR3 has 13 residues. The CDR3 coding sequence is TGTGCCAGCAGCTTACAGCTGACAGAAGAGCAGTACTTC. The encoded protein is CASSLQLTEEQYF.

This clonotype came up many times. In DNA form, the CDR3 reads TGCAGCGTTGACTTGGATGCAGATACGCAGTATTTT. It is translated as CSVDLDADTQYF. This chain connects TRBV29-1 to TRBJ2-3; the D is unclear. V lost 3 bases, J lost 4 bases, and 8 bases lay in between. The CDR3 consists of 12 residues. From germline, CDR1 is SQVTM and CDR2 ANQGSEA.

J is TRBJ2-5 and V is TRBV5-1; 7 bases align to TRBD1. The germline gives CDR1 SGHRS, CDR2 YFSETQ. The CDR3 has 15 amino acids. V dropped 8 bases and J dropped 1; count of bases not matched to a gene: 11. The CDR3 nucleotides are TGCGCCAGTAGCAGAGGGGGACAGACCCAAGAGACCCAGTACTTC. It is translated as CASSRGGQTQETQYF.

This clonotype occurred many times. J is TRBJ2-5 and V is TRBV29-1; no definite D call. V lost 7 bases and J lost 2, with 11 bases in between. Germline V gene data show CDR1 as SQVTM and CDR2 as ANQGSEA. The CDR3 consists of 12 residues. The DNA of the CDR3 is TGCAGCGCCGTGCTGACTCAAGAGACCCAGTACTTC. Translating it yields CSAVLTQETQYF.

This clonotype was picked up many times. This chain joins TRBV5-4 and TRBJ2-5; D is possibly TRBD1 or TRBD2 (5 bases each). Germline V gives CDR1 SGHNT, CDR2 YYREEE (reference sequence). V lost 0 bases to trimming and J lost 2 bases, with 11 bases between them. CDR3 size: 15 residues. The CDR3 region is CASSLAGAVQETQYF. CDR3 DNA: TGTGCCAGCAGCTTGGCCGGGGCAGTACAAGAGACCCAGTACTTC. Full variable domain (missing parts from reference TRBV5-4 and TRBJ2-5): ETGVTQSPTHLIKTRGQQVTLRCSSQSGHNTVSWYQQALGQGPQFIFQYYREEENGRGNFPPRFSGLQFPNYSSELNVNALELDDSALYLCASSLAGAVQETQYFGPGTRLLVL.

In its sample, this clonotype was seen many times. V and J are TRBV11-2 and TRBJ2-7; TRBD1 might be the D (5 bases). Germline V CDR1 and CDR2: SGHAT, FQNNGV. The CDR3 consists of 12 residues. V lost 4 bases, J lost 10 bases, and 14 bases lay in between. The CDR3 sequence is CASSSGRSLQYF. DNA for the CDR3: TGTGCCAGCAGCTCAGGGCGGAGTTTACAGTACTTC.

This rearrangement joins TRBV20-1 to TRBJ2-7, with 8 nucleotides matching TRBD1. The CDR3 runs to 12 residues. With V trimmed by 1 base and J by 7 bases, 3 bases remained unmatched. Per germline, CDR1 DFQATT and CDR2 SNEGSKA (reference sequence). CDR3: CSARVTGVEQYF. The CDR3 coding sequence is TGCAGTGCTAGAGTGACAGGGGTTGAGCAGTACTTC.

This clonotype was observed many times. The chain joins TRBV7-6 to TRBJ2-1, with 11 bases fitting TRBD1. The CDR3 has 14 amino acids. The germline gives CDR1 SGHVS, CDR2 FNYEAQ. The trim removed 5 bases at V and 10 bases at J, leaving 7 bases unmatched. The CDR3 loop reads CASSIGQGAREQFF. In DNA form, the CDR3 reads TGTGCCAGCAGCATCGGACAGGGGGCACGGGAGCAGTTCTTC.

J is TRBJ2-1 and V is TRBV20-1, with TRBD2 matching over 10 bases. Germline lookup yields CDR1 DFQATT and CDR2 SNEGSKA (reference sequence). This CDR3 comprises 19 residues. With V trimmed by 1 base and J by 7 bases, 19 bases remained unmatched. CDR3: CSARAPLPLLGLARNEQFF. DNA of the CDR3: TGCAGTGCTAGAGCACCGCTCCCCTTACTGGGACTAGCGAGGAATGAGCAGTTCTTC.

In its sample, this clonotype was seen many times. This chain joins TRBV7-3 and TRBJ2-1; perhaps TRBD1 as D (5 bases). This CDR3 comprises 13 residues. Germline-derived CDR1 and CDR2 are SGHTA and FQGTGA. V was shortened by 5 bases and J by 3 bases, with 8 bases between the two germline ends. CDR3 in amino acids: CASSPDNYNEQFF. The CDR3 DNA reads as TGTGCCAGCAGCCCGGACAACTACAATGAGCAGTTCTTC.

The CDR3 sequence: CASSFPGRTAEAFF. The CDR3 DNA reads as TGTGCCAGCAGTTTCCCGGGACGGACGGCGGAAGCTTTCTTT. The genes are TRBV12-3 or TRBV12-4 and TRBJ1-1, with D perhaps matching TRBD1 (5 bases). The CDR3 consists of 14 residues. The V end was cut by 3 bases, the J end by 8 bases, with 16 bases between.

In this sample, this clonotype turned up a few times. The chain links TRBV7-9 to TRBJ2-5; tentative D call: TRBD2 (5 bases). There are 14 residues in the CDR3. Per germline, CDR1 SEHNR and CDR2 FQNEAQ (reference sequence). Deletions cut 4 bases from V and 3 bases from J, with 12 bases between. The CDR3 nucleotides read TGTGCCAGCAGCTCGTCGTGGGGAGAAGAGACCCAGTACTTC. Protein: CASSSSWGEETQYF.